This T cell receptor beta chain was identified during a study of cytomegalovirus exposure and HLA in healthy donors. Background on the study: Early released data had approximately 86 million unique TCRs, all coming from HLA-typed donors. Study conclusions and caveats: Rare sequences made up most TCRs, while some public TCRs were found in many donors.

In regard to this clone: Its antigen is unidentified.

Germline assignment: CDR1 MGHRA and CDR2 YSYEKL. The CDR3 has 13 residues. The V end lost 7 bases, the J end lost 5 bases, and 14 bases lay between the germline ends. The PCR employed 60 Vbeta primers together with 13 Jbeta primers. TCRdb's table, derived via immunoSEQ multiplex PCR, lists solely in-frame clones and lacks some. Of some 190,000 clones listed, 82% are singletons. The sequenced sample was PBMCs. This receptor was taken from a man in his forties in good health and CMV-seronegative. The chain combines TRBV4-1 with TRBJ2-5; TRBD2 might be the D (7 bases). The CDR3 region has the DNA TGCGCCAGCAACAGAGGGGGAGGGGAGACCCAGTACTTC. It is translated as CASNRGGGETQYF.